These T cell receptor beta chains were read from a single sample in a study of early T cells in non-severe SARS-CoV-2 infection. TCRdb passed the 5' RACE reads through MiXCR, listing each CDR3 protein once. The repertoire holds about 100,000 distinct CDR3 sequences, with 9% to 13% as singletons. The source material was whole blood. The receptor set was obtained from an adult who was a healthcare worker with PCR-confirmed SARS-CoV-2 infection or an uninfected control (not recorded which). Each CDR3 is given with its conserved first and last residue. A D gene is named only where the DNA matches it firmly. Some rows have no size entry. The others give once, few or many, or a class for an expanded clone.

abundance	v_gene	d_gene	j_gene	CDR3aa	CDR3nt
few	TRBV6-1	NA	TRBJ1-1	CASRGGAGTEAFF	TGTGCCAGCAGGGGGGGAGCGGGGACTGAAGCTTTCTTT
many	TRBV30	NA	TRBJ1-1	CAWSVNGNTEAFF	TGTGCCTGGAGTGTCAACGGTAACACTGAAGCTTTCTTT
many	TRBV7-3	NA	TRBJ1-1	CASSLNAAMNTEAFF	TGTGCCAGCAGCTTAAATGCAGCCATGAACACTGAAGCTTTCTTT
NA	TRBV7-6	TRBD1	TRBJ2-1	CANSLIPTGSGNEQFF	TGTGCCAACAGCTTAATCCCGACAGGGAGTGGCAATGAGCAGTTCTTC
few	TRBV6-4	NA	TRBJ2-3	CASSDRGGMDTQYF	TGTGCCAGCAGTGACAGGGGGGGGATGGATACGCAGTATTTT
few	TRBV7-9	TRBD1	TRBJ2-7	CASINTGTGDNEQYF	TGTGCCAGCATCAACACCGGGACAGGGGATAACGAGCAGTACTTC
many	TRBV9	TRBD1	TRBJ2-3	CASSAPGQSDTQYF	TGTGCCAGCAGCGCTCCGGGACAGTCAGATACGCAGTATTTT
many	TRBV9	NA	TRBJ1-2	CASSTTESLDYGYTF	TGTGCCAGCAGCACAACAGAGTCCCTGGACTATGGCTACACCTTC
few	TRBV20-1	NA	TRBJ1-1	CSARDFSGSTEAFF	TGCAGTGCTAGAGATTTCTCAGGGTCGACTGAAGCTTTCTTT
many	TRBV24-1	NA	TRBJ2-7	CATPGYEQYF	TGTGCCACACCGGGCTACGAGCAGTACTTC
NA	TRBV5-1	NA	TRBJ2-2	CASSLEGLGELFF	TGCGCCAGCAGCTTGGAGGGTTTGGGGGAGCTGTTTTTT
NA	TRBV12-2	NA	TRBJ1-5	CASRLGLQGKDQPQHF	TGTGCAAGTCGCTTAGGACTCCAGGGGAAGGATCAGCCCCAGCATTTT
many	TRBV14	TRBD1	TRBJ1-1	CASSQATGGAEAFF	TGTGCCAGCAGCCAAGCGACAGGGGGCGCGGAGGCTTTCTTT
many	TRBV29-1	NA	TRBJ2-1	CSVEANYNEQFF	TGCAGCGTTGAGGCTAACTACAATGAGCAGTTCTTC
few	TRBV4-1	NA	TRBJ1-2	CASSQGFDPGAKYGYTF	TGCGCCAGCAGCCAAGGGTTCGACCCCGGGGCGAAGTATGGCTACACCTTC
many	TRBV7-9	NA	TRBJ2-7	CASSSLPYEQYF	TGTGCCAGCAGCTCCCTGCCCTACGAGCAGTACTTC
few	TRBV10-1	NA	TRBJ1-1	CASSTATEAFF	TGCGCCAGCAGCACGGCCACTGAAGCTTTCTTT
many	TRBV5-1	NA	TRBJ1-1	CASSLLGNTEAFF	TGCGCCAGCAGCTTGCTGGGGAACACTGAAGCTTTCTTT
NA	TRBV24-1	NA	TRBJ2-1	CATSDFPGGSSYNEQFF	TGTGCCACCAGTGATTTTCCAGGGGGGAGCTCCTACAATGAGCAGTTCTTC
many	TRBV19	NA	TRBJ1-5	CASTPRGGVGQPQHF	TGTGCCAGTACCCCCAGGGGAGGGGTAGGGCAGCCCCAGCATTTT
NA	TRBV27	NA	TRBJ2-5	CASSPRGEETQYF	TGTGCCAGCAGTCCTAGGGGGGAAGAGACCCAGTACTTC
many	TRBV5-1	NA	TRBJ2-6	CASSAGSLLAGANVLTF	TGCGCCAGCAGCGCTGGGTCCCTACTAGCTGGGGCCAACGTCCTGACTTTC
many	TRBV9	NA	TRBJ2-4	CASSVEGLAKNIQYF	TGTGCCAGCAGCGTCGAGGGTTTAGCCAAAAACATTCAGTACTTC
many	TRBV4-2	TRBD1	TRBJ1-1	CASSQDGQALSRMNTEAFF	TGTGCCAGCAGCCAGGACGGACAGGCTTTATCCCGAATGAACACTGAAGCTTTCTTT
NA	TRBV7-2	NA	TRBJ1-6	CASSLEGTGRPPLHF	TGTGCCAGCAGCTTAGAAGGGACCGGGAGGCCACCCCTCCACTTT